This T cell receptor (beta chain) was sequenced during a study of OX40 agonist ivuxolimab in advanced cancers. Study-wide context: Ivuxolimab was a fully human IgG2 agonistic monoclonal antibody targeting the costimulatory receptor OX40 (CD134). Intravenous ivuxolimab was administered to patients every 2 weeks at six dose levels: 0.01, 0.1, 0.3, 1.5, 3 and 10 mg/kg. Of the roughly 51 dose-escalation patients, hepatocellular carcinoma was present in roughly 19, melanoma in some 15, renal cell carcinoma in 9 and head and neck cancer in 9. In the dose-escalation cohort, 82.7% of patients were male, and the mean age was around 60 years, with a range of 23 to 79. Patients were allowed to have had prior anti-PD-1, anti-PD-L1 or anti-CTLA-4 therapy, and around 40% of the dose-escalation patients had previously received checkpoint inhibitors. Three dose-escalation patients achieved partial responses, one with hepatocellular carcinoma and two with cutaneous melanoma. Peripheral TCRbeta sequencing was intended to test whether TCR sequence diversity was altered and clonal T-cell expansion was caused by ivuxolimab. The paper describes the monotherapy dose-escalation part (N of about 50 patients) of the phase I trial of ivuxolimab. The study at large found these results: Low levels of normalized T-cell clonal expansion were also seen in some patients who did not respond. The antigen specificity of the peripheral T cells that underwent clonal expansion was not determined. After ivuxolimab, more expanded clones were found on average in CD8+ T cells than in CD4+ T cells. At doses of 0.1 to 3.0 mg/kg, clonal expansion of both CD4+ and CD8+ blood T cells was observed from baseline to week 6. In the 0.1-3.0 mg/kg groups, partial responders had among the lowest normalized peripheral clonal expansion, particularly in CD8+ T cells.

The germline V gene supplies CDR1 SGHRS and CDR2 YFSETQ. The CDR3, cysteine through phenylalanine, is 16 amino acids long. Only the CDR3 part of the read is kept: 48 bases, read in frame from the first base. V is pared back by 0 bases and J by 3 bases, with 14 bases lying between the germline termini. As concerns this clone: Its antigen is unknown. Base qualities are not provided; no much larger clone lies one nucleotide away.

Genomic DNA was extracted from sorted cells for sequencing of the TCRbeta CDR3 region. TCRbeta CDR3 regions were sequenced using the immunoSEQ Assay. TCRdb re-hosts the immuneACCESS table, in-frame sequences only. Its copies lack some clones; in the studies checked, an unresolved V gene accounts for under half of them, and the cause for the rest is not known. This sample holds 70,000 or so clones; about nine tenths were observed only once. The ten largest make up roughly 0.68% of the sample. The trial excluded patients who had a history of autoimmune disease or were on systemic immunosuppression. Peripheral blood for TCR sequencing was collected from all dose cohorts at baseline, on cycle 4 day 1, and on cycle 7 day 1. The samples were drawn from a first-in-human, open-label, multicenter phase I dose-escalation trial of ivuxolimab. The trial enrolled adults with locally advanced or metastatic head and neck squamous cell, hepatocellular, melanoma or renal cell carcinoma. Before TCR sequencing, CD4+ T cells and CD8+ T cells were sorted from peripheral blood as separate populations.

This sequence was found in an adult with an advanced solid tumor such as melanoma, head and neck, liver or kidney cancer. Sequencing used CD4+ or CD8+ T cells sorted from blood, obtained in a trial of the OX40 agonist ivuxolimab. The V gene is TRBV5-1 and the J gene is TRBJ2-3, with the D gene call left open. The CDR3 corresponds to CASSLGQPLQTDTQYF. DNA sequence: TGCGCCAGCAGCTTGGGGCAGCCCCTCCAGACAGATACGCAGTATTTT.